The 12 T cell receptor beta chains below come from one sample, sequenced in a study of T cell responses to AZD1222 COVID-19 vaccine. Profiling relied on immunoSEQ multiplex PCR, and the TCRdb table lists in-frame clones only, not all of them. The top ten hold 4.5% to 6% of the sample, which has 150,000 or so clones, about 88% seen once. This specimen consisted of peripheral blood, obtained on day 0 of AZD1222 vaccination. These receptors all come from an adult in good health.

The genes are TRBV19 and TRBJ2-7, with 13 nucleotides matching TRBD2. Germline CDR1 and CDR2: LNHDA and SQIVND (reference sequence). The CDR3 is 14 amino acids. With V trimmed by 9 bases and J by 1 base, 3 bases remained unmatched. CDR3 bases: TGTGCCAGCCGACTAGCGGGAGGTTCCTACGAGCAGTACTTC. Its translation: CASRLAGGSYEQYF.

The rearrangement links TRBV5-1 to TRBJ1-1; TRBD1 might be the D (5 bases). The CDR3 covers 16 residues. The ends were cut back, 4 bases at V and 1 base at J, with 17 bases in the middle. The germline V gene has CDR1 SGHRS and CDR2 YFSETQ. The CDR3 region is CASSPLGVAQNTEAFF. The CDR3 coding sequence is TGCGCCAGCAGCCCCTTGGGGGTGGCGCAGAACACTGAAGCTTTCTTT.

This clone was seen just once. This chain connects TRBV10-2 to TRBJ1-5; D not certain. V dropped 0 bases and J dropped 4 bases, with 10 bases sitting between them. The CDR3 covers 15 residues. Germline lookup yields CDR1 WSHSY and CDR2 SAAADI. The CDR3 loop reads CASSESRVMNQPQHF. The CDR3 region has the DNA TGCGCCAGCAGTGAGTCGCGGGTAATGAATCAGCCCCAGCATTTT.

The chain uses TRBV7-9 and TRBJ1-2; D is perhaps TRBD1 (6 bases). V dropped 3 bases and J dropped 7 bases, with 12 bases sitting between them. In germline, CDR1 is SEHNR, CDR2 FQNEAQ (reference sequence). The length of the CDR3 is 13 residues. CDR3 region: CASSFSGAVGYTF. DNA for the CDR3: TGTGCCAGCAGCTTTTCAGGGGCTGTTGGCTACACCTTC.

This chain links TRBV5-8 with TRBJ1-2; TRBD1 might be the D (6 bases). The CDR3 runs 14 residues. Germline V lookup: CDR1 SGHTS, CDR2 YDEGEE. V was shortened by 0 bases and J by 8 bases, with 14 bases between the two germline ends. The CDR3, as DNA: TGTGCCAGCAGCTTGGCCCCGGGGGCGTACGGCTACACCTTC. Translation gives CASSLAPGAYGYTF.

This chain links TRBV7-3 with TRBJ2-7; weak D call: TRBD1 (6 bases). Germline loops: CDR1 SGHTA, CDR2 FQGTGA. Trimming took 8 bases from V and 3 from J, leaving 14 bases between them. The CDR3 runs 13 residues. Here the CDR3 reads CASSFLQGYEQYF. The CDR3 bases are TGTGCCAGCTCGTTTCTACAGGGCTACGAGCAGTACTTC.

This clone has more than one count but fewer than ten. The gene calls are TRBV4-3 and TRBJ2-2, with D perhaps TRBD1 (6 bases). From germline, CDR1 is LGHNA and CDR2 YSLEER. CDR3 length equals 15 residues. The V and J ends lost 3 bases and 6 bases respectively, with 14 bases between them. The CDR3 nucleotides read TGCGCCAGCAGCCATTACAGGGATAACCCCGGGGAGCTGTTTTTT. As protein: CASSHYRDNPGELFF.

V gene TRBV15 combines with J gene TRBJ2-7, with 16 bases that match TRBD2. Germline-derived CDR1 and CDR2 are LNHNV and YYDKDF (reference sequence). The CDR3 loop spans 19 amino acids. V lost 0 bases, J lost 1 base, and 6 bases stayed unmatched. The DNA for the CDR3 is TGTGCCACCAGCAGAGATCCCCCGGGACTAGCGGGAGGGTCCTACGAGCAGTACTTC. Translating it yields CATSRDPPGLAGGSYEQYF.

This chain links TRBV27 with TRBJ1-6; 8 nucleotides line up with TRBD1. The germline gives CDR1 MNHEY, CDR2 SMNVEV (reference sequence). V lost 6 bases to trimming and J lost 9 bases; unmatched junction nucleotides: 13. The length of the CDR3 is 16 residues. The CDR3 here is CASSRDRPAEGSPLHF. CDR3 bases: TGTGCCAGCAGCCGGGACAGGCCCGCAGAGGGTTCACCCCTCCACTTT.

The V gene is TRBV7-2, the J gene TRBJ1-4; D remains unclear. There are 14 residues in the CDR3. The germline CDR1 and CDR2 sequences are SGHTA and FQGNSA. With 3 bases removed from V and 7 bases from J, the gap between germline ends came to 12 bases. CDR3 protein: CASSFGPRGEKLFF. In DNA form, the CDR3 reads TGTGCCAGCAGCTTCGGTCCGAGAGGTGAAAAACTGTTTTTT.

This chain connects TRBV2 to TRBJ1-6; D ambiguous. CDR1 and CDR2 from the germline V gene are SNHLY and FYNNEI. V lost 5 bases, J lost 8 bases, and 10 bases lay in between. The CDR3 length is 13 residues. Here the CDR3 DNA reads TGTGCCAGCAGTCGGGAATCAGATTCACCCCTCCACTTT. This sequence encodes CASSRESDSPLHF.

The genes are TRBV11-3 and TRBJ1-3; D unresolved. The CDR3 loop spans 14 amino acids. V was clipped by 3 bases and J by 0 bases, with 6 bases between them. Germline values: CDR1 SGHNT, CDR2 YENEEA. The CDR3 loop is CASSLGGSGNTIYF. The CDR3 nucleotides read TGTGCCAGCAGCTTGGGCGGCTCTGGAAACACCATATATTTT.